The source of this T cell receptor beta chain is a study of graft-versus-host responses after intestinal transplantation. Study as a whole: The recipients all started with anti-thymocyte globulin induction and then took tacrolimus and steroids for two to four years.

Sequencing was performed with immunoSEQ multiplex PCR; in TCRdb, only in-frame clones are kept and a portion is missing. The data show approximately 100,000 clones, more than 75% seen once. Germline V lookup: CDR1 SGHKS, CDR2 YYEKEE (reference sequence). The V end was cut by 4 bases, the J end by 1 base, with 10 bases between. There are 14 residues in the CDR3. The chain is built from TRBV5-5 and TRBJ2-3; possible D gene TRBD1, 5 bases. This receptor was taken from a human patient who received an intestinal transplant, so some T cells may come from the graft donor. Sequences were derived from PBMCs, sampled 255 days after intestinal transplant. CDR3 sequence reads: CASSPQGGTDTQYF. For the CDR3, the DNA is TGTGCCAGCAGCCCTCAAGGGGGCACAGATACGCAGTATTTT. Variable domain in full (rest from reference TRBV5-5 and TRBJ2-3): DAGVTQSPTHLIKTRGQQVTLRCSPISGHKSVSWYQQVLGQGPQFIFQYYEKEERGRGNFPDRFSARQFPNYSSELNVNALLLGDSALYLCASSPQGGTDTQYFGPGTRLTVL.